This T cell receptor (beta chain) stems from a study of Graves' ophthalmopathy and Graves' hyperthyroidism (dated by TCRdb to the late 2010s). Describing the broader study: Peripheral blood was collected at initial diagnosis, before any treatment. TCR beta repertoire signatures were used to distinguish Graves' ophthalmopathy from Graves' hyperthyroidism and to predict progression to ophthalmopathy. In total, some 130 blood samples were TCR-sequenced: around 42 ophthalmopathy, under 80 hyperthyroidism and approximately 17 hyperthyroidism-to-ophthalmopathy patients. To explore V-J signatures that separate ophthalmopathy from hyperthyroidism, a discovery set of approximately 100 patients was enrolled, consisting of about 43 with ophthalmopathy and under 65 with stable hyperthyroidism. The independent validation cohort included approximately 19 hyperthyroidism patients plus 17 patients who later progressed from hyperthyroidism to ophthalmopathy. In more than five hyperthyroidism patients, the T-cell repertoires found in thyroid tissue were compared with those found in blood. Once sampling was done, hyperthyroidism patients were given methimazole at a starting dose of 30 mg daily, while ophthalmopathy patients were given high-dose intravenous methylprednisolone. For training and testing, the 100 or so patients in the discovery cohort were randomly divided in a 7:3 ratio. What the study reported, not specific to this receptor: Ophthalmopathy was separated from stable hyperthyroidism by the 13-signature model with roughly 90% sensitivity and 81% to 84% specificity in cross-validation and with 80%/75% in the test set. Most expanded thyroid clonotypes with frequency above 0.001 were also detected in blood, suggesting blood repertoires may reflect the thyroid immune response. Sample size was not predetermined statistically, and investigators were not blinded to group allocation. In validation, the model predicted ophthalmopathy progression with about 71% sensitivity and approximately 78% specificity; roughly eleven predicted patients were CT-confirmed with GO in a median of approximately 6.2 months.

Clipping removes 3 bases from V and 6 bases from J, with 9 as the unmatched junction base count. Including cysteine and phenylalanine, the CDR3 has 16 amino acids. The entry retains the CDR3 DNA only, 48 bases that are in frame from base 1. Taken from the germline V gene, the CDR1 and CDR2 loops are MNHEY and SVGAGI. Patients with ophthalmopathy had moderately to severely active disease, with a Clinical Activity Score of 3 or more, a NOSPECS grade of 4 or more, and a disease duration of less than 3 months. Patients with other autoimmune diseases, uncontrolled infections, pregnancy or lactation were excluded. Clinical symptoms, serum thyroxine, TRAb, thyroid ultrasound and orbital computed tomography were used for diagnosis. Ficoll-Paque density gradient centrifugation was used to isolate PBMCs from 8.5 to 10 ml of fresh peripheral blood. Total RNA was extracted using Trizol reagent, and RNA quality was checked on an Agilent 2100 Bioanalyzer.

To note about this clonotype: Its antigen is unknown. No much larger clone is present one base from it, and per-base qualities are unavailable.

For repertoire sequencing, the TCR beta CDR3 regions were amplified from RNA transcripts. The first round was an RT-PCR using HTBI primers with the Qiagen OneStep RT-PCR kit, and this first round was followed by a second-round multiplex PCR, then size selection and purification. Libraries were sequenced on an Illumina HiSeq2000 using paired-end 100 bp reads. Per the original workflow: Reads were processed with SOAPnuke, discarding reads with adapters, uncalled bases, mean Phred below 15, or no exact constant-primer or identifier match. COPE v1.2.5 was used to merge the high-quality paired reads. Clonotypes were defined as unique nucleotide sequences and were aligned to IMGT TRB V, D and J references using MiTCR v1.1. Analysis was restricted to V-J combinations with a frequency above 0.0001, which covered approximately 99% of repertoires. A TCR clonal expansion and chaos score per V-J combination was defined as the ratio of F50 clonal expansion to chaos observed in the TCRdist matrix. Welch's t-statistics and random forest were used to reduce the features to about 14 V-J combinations, which were then used as input to a naive Bayes classifier. Thyroid-blood repertoire similarity was quantified with the Morisita-Horn index. TCRdb redid the processing of the public reads, applying fastp at Q25 and MiXCR, and retained in-frame beta chains. Each CDR3 protein appears once, grouped with its most common genes and DNA. These V and J calls derive from TCRdb rather than the authors' analysis. The sample data list roughly 170,000 distinct CDR3 sequences, and about two fifths of these were observed just once. The biggest ten clones account for approximately 8.9% of the sample.

The sequence links TRBV6-5 to TRBJ2-7; 12 central nucleotides agree with TRBD1. The sequence was obtained from a man aged 25 to 45 with Graves' ophthalmopathy. Donor details come from another sample of the same person, matched by shared clones. Sequenced: peripheral blood. The DNA reads TGTGCCAGCAGTTATCCCTCCGGGACAGGGGGCCTCGAGCAGTACTTC. It specifies CASSYPSGTGGLEQYF.